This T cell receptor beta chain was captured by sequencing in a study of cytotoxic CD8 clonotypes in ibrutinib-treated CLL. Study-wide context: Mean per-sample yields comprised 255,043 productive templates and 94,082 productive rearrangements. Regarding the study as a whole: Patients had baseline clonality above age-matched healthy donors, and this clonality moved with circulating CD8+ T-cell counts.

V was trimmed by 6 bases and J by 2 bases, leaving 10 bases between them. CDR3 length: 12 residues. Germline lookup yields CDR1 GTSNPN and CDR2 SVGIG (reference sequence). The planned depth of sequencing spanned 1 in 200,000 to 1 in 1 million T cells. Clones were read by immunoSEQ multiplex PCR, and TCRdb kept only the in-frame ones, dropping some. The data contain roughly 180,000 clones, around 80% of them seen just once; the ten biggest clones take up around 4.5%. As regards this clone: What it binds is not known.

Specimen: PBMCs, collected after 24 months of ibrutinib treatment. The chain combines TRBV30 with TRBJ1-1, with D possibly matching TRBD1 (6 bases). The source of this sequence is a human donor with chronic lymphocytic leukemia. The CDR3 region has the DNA TGTGCCTGTTCAGGGGATAACACTGAAGCTTTCTTT. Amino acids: CACSGDNTEAFF. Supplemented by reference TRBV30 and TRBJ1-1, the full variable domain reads SQTIHQWPATLVQPVGSPLSLECTVEGTSNPNLYWYRQAAGRGLQLLFYSVGIGQISSEVPQNLSASRPQDRQFILSSKKLLLSDSGFYLCACSGDNTEAFFGQGTRLTVV.